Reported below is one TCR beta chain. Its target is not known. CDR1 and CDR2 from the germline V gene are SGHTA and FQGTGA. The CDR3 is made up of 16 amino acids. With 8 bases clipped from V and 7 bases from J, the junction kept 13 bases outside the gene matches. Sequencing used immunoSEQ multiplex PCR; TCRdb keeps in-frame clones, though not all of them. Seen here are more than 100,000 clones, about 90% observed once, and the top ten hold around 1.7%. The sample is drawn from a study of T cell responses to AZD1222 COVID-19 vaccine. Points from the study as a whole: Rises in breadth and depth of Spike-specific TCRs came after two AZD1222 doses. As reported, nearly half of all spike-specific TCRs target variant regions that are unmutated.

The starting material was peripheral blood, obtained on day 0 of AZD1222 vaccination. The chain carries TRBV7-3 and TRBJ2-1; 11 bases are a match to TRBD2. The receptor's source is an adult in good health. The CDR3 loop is CASQRSPSSGRNEQFF. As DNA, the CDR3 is TGTGCCAGCCAAAGGTCTCCTTCTAGCGGGAGGAATGAGCAGTTCTTC. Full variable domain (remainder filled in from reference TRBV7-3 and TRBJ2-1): GAGVSQTPSNKVTEKGKYVELRCDPISGHTALYWYRQSLGQGPEFLIYFQGTGAADDSGLPNDRFFAVRPEGSVSTLKIQRTERGDSAVYLCASQRSPSSGRNEQFFGPGTRLTVL.